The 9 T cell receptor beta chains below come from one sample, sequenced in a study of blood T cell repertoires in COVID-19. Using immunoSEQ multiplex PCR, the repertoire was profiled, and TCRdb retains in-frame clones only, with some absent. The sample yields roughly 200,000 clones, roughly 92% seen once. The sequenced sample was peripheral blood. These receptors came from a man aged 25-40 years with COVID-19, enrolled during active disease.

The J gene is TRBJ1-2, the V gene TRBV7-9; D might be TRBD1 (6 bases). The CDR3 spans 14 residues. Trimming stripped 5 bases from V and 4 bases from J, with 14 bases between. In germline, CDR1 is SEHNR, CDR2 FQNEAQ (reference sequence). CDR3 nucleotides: TGTGCCAGCAGCCAGCAGGGGTTCAGCTATGGCTACACCTTC. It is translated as CASSQQGFSYGYTF.

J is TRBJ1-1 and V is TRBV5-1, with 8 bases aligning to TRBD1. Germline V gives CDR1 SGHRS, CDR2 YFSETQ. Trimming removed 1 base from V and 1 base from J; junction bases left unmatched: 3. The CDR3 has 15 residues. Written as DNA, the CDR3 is TGCGCCAGCAGCTTGCTAGGGACAGGGAACACTGAAGCTTTCTTT. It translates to CASSLLGTGNTEAFF. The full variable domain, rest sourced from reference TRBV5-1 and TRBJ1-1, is KAGVTQTPRYLIKTRGQQVTLSCSPISGHRSVSWYQQTPGQGLQFLFEYFSETQRNKGNFPGRFSGRQFSNSRSEMNVSTLELGDSALYLCASSLLGTGNTEAFFGQGTRLTVV.

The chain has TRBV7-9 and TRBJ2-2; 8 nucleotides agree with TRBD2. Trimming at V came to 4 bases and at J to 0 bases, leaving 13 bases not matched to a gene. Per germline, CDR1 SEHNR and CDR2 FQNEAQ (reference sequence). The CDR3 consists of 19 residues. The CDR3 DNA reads TGTGCCAGCAGCTCACCCGGGGGGGGGACACGGACGAACACCGGGGAGCTGTTTTTT. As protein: CASSSPGGGTRTNTGELFF.

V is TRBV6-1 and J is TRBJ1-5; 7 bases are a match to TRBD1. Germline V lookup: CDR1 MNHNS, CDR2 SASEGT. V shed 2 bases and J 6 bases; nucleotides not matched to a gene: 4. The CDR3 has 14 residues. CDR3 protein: CASSEIRGPQPQHF. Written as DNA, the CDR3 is TGTGCCAGCAGTGAAATAAGGGGGCCTCAGCCCCAGCATTTT.

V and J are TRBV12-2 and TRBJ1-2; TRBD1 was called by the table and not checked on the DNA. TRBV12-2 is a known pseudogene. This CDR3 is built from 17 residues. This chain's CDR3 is CASRTERDRVLLYGYTF. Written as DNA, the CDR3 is TGTGCAAGTCGGACGGAGCGGGACAGGGTTCTTCTCTATGGCTACACCTTC.

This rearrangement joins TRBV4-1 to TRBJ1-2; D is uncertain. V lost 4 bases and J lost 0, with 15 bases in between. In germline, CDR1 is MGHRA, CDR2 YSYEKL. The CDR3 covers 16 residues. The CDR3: CASSPDPRQANYGYTF. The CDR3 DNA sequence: TGCGCCAGCAGCCCCGACCCCCGACAAGCTAACTATGGCTACACCTTC.

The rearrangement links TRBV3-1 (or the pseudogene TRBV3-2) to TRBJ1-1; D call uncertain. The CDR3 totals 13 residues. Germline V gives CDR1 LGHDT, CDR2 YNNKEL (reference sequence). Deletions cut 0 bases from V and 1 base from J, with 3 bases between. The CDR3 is CASSQDGNTEAFF. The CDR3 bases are TGTGCCAGCAGCCAAGACGGGAACACTGAAGCTTTCTTT.

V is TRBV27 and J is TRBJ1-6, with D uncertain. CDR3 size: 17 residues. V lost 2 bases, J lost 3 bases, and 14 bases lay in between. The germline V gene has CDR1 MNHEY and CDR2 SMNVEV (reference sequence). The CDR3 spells CASSLSARRLYNSPLHF. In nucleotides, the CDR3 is TGTGCCAGCAGTTTAAGCGCCCGGAGGCTCTATAATTCACCCCTCCACTTT.

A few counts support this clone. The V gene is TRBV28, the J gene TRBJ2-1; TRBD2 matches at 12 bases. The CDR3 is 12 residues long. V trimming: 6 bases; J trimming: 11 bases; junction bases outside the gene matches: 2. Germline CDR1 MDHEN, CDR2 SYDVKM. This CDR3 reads CASRTSGSQQFF. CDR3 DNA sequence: TGTGCCAGCAGGACTAGCGGGAGCCAGCAGTTCTTC.